This T cell receptor beta chain was sequenced for a study of Ad26.COV2.S vaccination and SARS-CoV-2 variants. Noted treatment: over 15 received Ad26.COV2.S at low or high dose, single or two shots; about 5 received placebo; per-sample allocation not given. Day 63 after the first injection of vaccine or placebo was the sampling time. In germline, CDR1 is PRHDT, CDR2 FYEKMQ (reference sequence). The CDR3 sequence is 12 residues long. Trimming left V 0 bases short and J 5 bases short, with 2 bases between. Overall study findings and caveats: Substantial breadth in spike-specific CD8+ and CD4+ T cell responses was reportedly seen after vaccination.

Profiled with immunoSEQ multiplex PCR; TCRdb holds only in-frame clones, not every one. The data show hundreds of thousands of clones, around 90% seen once. Notes on this clone: Its target is not known.

This chain joins TRBV13 and TRBJ1-5; D gene uncertain. Sequencing was performed on peripheral blood, taken in a trial of Ad26.COV2.S vaccine versus placebo. The receptor was derived from a person aged 18-60 years who received the Ad26.COV2.S COVID-19 vaccine or a placebo. CDR3: CASSLGDQPQHF. The CDR3 coding sequence is TGTGCCAGCAGCTTAGGGGATCAGCCCCAGCATTTT.